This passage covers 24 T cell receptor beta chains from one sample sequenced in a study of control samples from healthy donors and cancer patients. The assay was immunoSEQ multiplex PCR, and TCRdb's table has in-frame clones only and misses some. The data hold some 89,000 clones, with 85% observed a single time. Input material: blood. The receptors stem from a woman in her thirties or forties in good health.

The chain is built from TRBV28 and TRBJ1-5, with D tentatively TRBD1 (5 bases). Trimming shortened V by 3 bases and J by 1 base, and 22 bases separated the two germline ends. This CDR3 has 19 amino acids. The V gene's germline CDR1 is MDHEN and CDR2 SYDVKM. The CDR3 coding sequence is TGTGCCAGCAGTTTCCCACCCCCCTCCGGGGGACGAAGCAATCAGCCCCAGCATTTT. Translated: CASSFPPPSGGRSNQPQHF.

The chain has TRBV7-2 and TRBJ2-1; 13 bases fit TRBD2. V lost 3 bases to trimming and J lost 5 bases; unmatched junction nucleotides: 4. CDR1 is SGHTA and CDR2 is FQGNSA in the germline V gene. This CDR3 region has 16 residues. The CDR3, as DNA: TGTGCCAGCAGCTTTACTAGCGGGGGGGAGAACAATGAGCAGTTCTTC. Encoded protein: CASSFTSGGENNEQFF.

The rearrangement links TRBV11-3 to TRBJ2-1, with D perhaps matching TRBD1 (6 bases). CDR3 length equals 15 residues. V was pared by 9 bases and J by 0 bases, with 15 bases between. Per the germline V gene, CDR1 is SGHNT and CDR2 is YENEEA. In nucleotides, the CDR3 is TGTGCCAGTGGGTGGAGAGGGGGCTCCTACAATGAGCAGTTCTTC. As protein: CASGWRGGSYNEQFF.

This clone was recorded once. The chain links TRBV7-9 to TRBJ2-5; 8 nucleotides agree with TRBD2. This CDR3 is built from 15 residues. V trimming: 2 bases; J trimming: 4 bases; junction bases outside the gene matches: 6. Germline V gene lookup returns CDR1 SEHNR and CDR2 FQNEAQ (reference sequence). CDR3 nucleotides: TGTGCCAGCAGCTTAAGGACGGGAGGGGGAGAGACCCAGTACTTC. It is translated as CASSLRTGGGETQYF.

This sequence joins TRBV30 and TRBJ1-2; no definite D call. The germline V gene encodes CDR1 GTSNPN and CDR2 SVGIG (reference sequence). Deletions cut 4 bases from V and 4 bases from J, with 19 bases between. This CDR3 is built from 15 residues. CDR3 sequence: CAWNSKDWNTYGYTF. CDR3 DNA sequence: TGTGCCTGGAACTCCAAGGACTGGAATACCTATGGCTACACCTTC.

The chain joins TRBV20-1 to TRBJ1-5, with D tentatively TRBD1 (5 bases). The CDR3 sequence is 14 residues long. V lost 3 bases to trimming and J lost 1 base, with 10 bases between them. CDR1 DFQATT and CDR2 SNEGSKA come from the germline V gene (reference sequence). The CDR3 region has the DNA TGCAGTGCTAGTGGGGGACGGAGCAATCAGCCCCAGCATTTT. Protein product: CSASGGRSNQPQHF.

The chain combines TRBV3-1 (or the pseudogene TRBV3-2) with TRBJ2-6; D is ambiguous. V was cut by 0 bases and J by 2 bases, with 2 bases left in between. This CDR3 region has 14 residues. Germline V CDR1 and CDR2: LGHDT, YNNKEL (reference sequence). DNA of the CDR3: TGTGCCAGCAGCCAAGATCCTGGGGCCAACGTCCTGACTTTC. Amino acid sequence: CASSQDPGANVLTF.

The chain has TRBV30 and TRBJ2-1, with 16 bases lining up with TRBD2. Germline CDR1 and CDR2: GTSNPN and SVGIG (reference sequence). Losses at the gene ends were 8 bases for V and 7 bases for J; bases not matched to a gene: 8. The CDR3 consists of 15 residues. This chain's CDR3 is CASPGLAGGLNEQFF. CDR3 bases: TGTGCCAGCCCGGGACTAGCGGGGGGGTTGAATGAGCAGTTCTTC. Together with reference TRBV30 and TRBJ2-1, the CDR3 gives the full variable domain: SQTIHQWPATLVQPVGSPLSLECTVEGTSNPNLYWYRQAAGRGLQLLFYSVGIGQISSEVPQNLSASRPQDRQFILSSKKLLLSDSGFYLCASPGLAGGLNEQFFGPGTRLTVL.

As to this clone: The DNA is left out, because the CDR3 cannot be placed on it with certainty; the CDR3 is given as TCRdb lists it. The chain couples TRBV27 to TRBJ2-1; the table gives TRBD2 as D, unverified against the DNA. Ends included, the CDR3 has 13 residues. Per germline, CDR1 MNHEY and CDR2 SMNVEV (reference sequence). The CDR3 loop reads CASSFAGGSERFF.

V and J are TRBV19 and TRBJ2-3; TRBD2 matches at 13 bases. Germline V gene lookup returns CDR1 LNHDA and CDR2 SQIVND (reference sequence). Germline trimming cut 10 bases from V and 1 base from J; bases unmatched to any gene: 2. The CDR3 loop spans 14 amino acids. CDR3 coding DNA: TGTGCCACCGGACTAGCGGGGGGCACAGATACGCAGTATTTT. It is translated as CATGLAGGTDTQYF.

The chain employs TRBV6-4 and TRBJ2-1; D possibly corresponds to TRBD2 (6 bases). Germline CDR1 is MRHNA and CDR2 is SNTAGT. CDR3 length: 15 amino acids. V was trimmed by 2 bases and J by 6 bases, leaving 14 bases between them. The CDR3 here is CASSDGGRSTNEQFF. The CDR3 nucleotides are TGTGCCAGCAGTGACGGGGGGAGGTCCACCAATGAGCAGTTCTTC.

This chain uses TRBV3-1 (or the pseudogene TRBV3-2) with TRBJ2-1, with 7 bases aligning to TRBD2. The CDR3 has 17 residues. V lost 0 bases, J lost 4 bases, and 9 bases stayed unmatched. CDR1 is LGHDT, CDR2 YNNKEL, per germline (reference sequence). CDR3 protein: CASSQDFPGGKYNEQFF. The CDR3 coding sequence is TGTGCCAGCAGCCAAGATTTTCCGGGGGGAAAGTACAATGAGCAGTTCTTC.

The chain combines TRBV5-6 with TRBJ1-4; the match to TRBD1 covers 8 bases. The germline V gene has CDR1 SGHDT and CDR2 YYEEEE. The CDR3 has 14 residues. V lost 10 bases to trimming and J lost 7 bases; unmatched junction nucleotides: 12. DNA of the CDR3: TGTGCCCGACCGCTCAGGGGGCGCGTTGAAAAACTGTTTTTT. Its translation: CARPLRGRVEKLFF.

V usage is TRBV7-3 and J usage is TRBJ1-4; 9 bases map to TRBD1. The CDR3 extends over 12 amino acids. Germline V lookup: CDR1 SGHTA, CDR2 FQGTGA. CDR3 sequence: CPQGATNEKLFF. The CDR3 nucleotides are TGTCCACAGGGGGCCACTAATGAAAAACTGTTTTTT.

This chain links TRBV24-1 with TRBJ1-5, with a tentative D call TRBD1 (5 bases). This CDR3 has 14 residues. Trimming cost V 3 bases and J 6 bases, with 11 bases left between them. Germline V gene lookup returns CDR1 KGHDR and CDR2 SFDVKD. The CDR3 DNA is TGTGCCACCAGTGATCAGCAGGGTAGTCAGCCCCAGCATTTT. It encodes CATSDQQGSQPQHF.

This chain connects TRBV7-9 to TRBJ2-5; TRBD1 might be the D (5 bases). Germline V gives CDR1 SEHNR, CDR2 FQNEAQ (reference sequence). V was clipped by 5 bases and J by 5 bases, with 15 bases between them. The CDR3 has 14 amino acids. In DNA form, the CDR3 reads TGTGCCAGCAGCGCACGTTCCGCAGGGGAGACCCAGTACTTC. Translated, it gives CASSARSAGETQYF.

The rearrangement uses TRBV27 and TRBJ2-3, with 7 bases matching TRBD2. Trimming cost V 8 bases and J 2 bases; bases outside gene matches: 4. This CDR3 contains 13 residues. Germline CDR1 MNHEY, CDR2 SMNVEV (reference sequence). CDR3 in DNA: TGTGCCAGCGGGGGGGGAGCCACAGATACGCAGTATTTT. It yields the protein CASGGGATDTQYF.

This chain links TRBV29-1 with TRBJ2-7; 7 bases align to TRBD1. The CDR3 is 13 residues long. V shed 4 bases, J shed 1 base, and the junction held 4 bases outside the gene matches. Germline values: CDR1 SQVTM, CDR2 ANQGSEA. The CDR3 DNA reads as TGCAGCGTTGGCCAGGGGGTTTCCTACGAGCAGTACTTC. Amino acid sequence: CSVGQGVSYEQYF.

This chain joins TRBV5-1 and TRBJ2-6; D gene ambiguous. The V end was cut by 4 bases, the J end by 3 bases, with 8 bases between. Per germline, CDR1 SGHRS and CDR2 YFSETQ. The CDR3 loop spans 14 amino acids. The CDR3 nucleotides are TGCGCCAGCAGCGAACTGAATGGGGCCAACGTCCTGACTTTC. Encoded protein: CASSELNGANVLTF.

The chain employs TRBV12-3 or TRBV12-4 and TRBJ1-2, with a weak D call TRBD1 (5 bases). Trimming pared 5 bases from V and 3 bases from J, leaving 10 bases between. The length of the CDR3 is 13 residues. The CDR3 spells CASSAGIYYGYTF. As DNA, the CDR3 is TGTGCCAGCAGTGCAGGGATTTACTATGGCTACACCTTC.

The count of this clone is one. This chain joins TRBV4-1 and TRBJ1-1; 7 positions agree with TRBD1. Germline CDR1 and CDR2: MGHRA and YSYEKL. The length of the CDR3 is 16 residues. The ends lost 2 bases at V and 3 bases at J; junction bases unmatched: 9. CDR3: CASSQSNRGGDTEAFF. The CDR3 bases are TGCGCCAGCAGCCAATCAAACAGGGGTGGGGACACTGAAGCTTTCTTT.

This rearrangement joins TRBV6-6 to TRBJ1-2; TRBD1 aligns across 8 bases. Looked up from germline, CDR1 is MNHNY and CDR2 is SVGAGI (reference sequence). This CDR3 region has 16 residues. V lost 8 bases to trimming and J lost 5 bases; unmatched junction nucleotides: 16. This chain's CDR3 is CASATPGRGQSYGYTF. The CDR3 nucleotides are TGTGCCAGCGCAACCCCCGGCAGGGGGCAATCGTATGGCTACACCTTC.

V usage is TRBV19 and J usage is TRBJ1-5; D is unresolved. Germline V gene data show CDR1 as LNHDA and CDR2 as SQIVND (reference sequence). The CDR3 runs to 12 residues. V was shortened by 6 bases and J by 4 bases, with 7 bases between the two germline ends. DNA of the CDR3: TGTGCCAGTAGCTTACAGAATCAGCCCCAGCATTTT. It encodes CASSLQNQPQHF. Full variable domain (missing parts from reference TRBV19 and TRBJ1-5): DGGITQSPKYLFRKEGQNVTLSCEQNLNHDAMYWYRQDPGQGLRLIYYSQIVNDFQKGDIAEGYSVSREKKESFPLTVTSAQKNPTAFYLCASSLQNQPQHFGDGTRLSIL.

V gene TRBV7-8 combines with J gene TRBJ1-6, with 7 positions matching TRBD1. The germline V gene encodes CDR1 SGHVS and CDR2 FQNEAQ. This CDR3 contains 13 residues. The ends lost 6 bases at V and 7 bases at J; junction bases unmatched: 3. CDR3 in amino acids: CASSQGVNSPLHF. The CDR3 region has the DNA TGTGCCAGCAGTCAGGGGGTAAATTCACCCCTCCACTTT.